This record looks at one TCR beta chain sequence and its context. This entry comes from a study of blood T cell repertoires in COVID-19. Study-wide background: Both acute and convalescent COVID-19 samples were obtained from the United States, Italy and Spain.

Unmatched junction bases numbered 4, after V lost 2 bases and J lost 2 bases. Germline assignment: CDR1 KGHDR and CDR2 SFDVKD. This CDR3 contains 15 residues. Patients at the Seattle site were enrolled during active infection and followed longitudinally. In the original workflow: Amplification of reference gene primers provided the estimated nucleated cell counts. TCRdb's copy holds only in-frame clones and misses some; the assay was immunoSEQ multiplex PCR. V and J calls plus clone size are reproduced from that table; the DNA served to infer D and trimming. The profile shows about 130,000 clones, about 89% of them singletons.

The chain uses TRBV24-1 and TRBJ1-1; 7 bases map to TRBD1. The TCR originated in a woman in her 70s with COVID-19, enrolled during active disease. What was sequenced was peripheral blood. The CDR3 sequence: CATSDSRTGNTEAFF. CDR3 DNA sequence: TGTGCCACCAGTGATTCCCGGACAGGTAACACTGAAGCTTTCTTT.